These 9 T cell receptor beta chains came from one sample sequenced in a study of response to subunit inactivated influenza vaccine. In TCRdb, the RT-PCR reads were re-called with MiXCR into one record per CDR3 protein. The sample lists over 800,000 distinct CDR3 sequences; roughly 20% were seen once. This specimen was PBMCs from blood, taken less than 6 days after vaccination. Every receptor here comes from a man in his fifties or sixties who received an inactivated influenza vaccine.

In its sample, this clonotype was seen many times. The CDR3 DNA sequence: TGTGCCAGCAGCTTGGTCAGTACCTACGAGCAGTACTTC. Translation: CASSLVSTYEQYF. This sequence joins TRBV5-6 and TRBJ2-7; D call uncertain. Trimming left V 0 bases short and J 2 bases short, with 6 bases between. Germline CDR1 is SGHDT and CDR2 is YYEEEE. The CDR3 runs to 13 residues. The variable domain in full, with the rest retrieved from reference TRBV5-6 and TRBJ2-7, is DAGVTQSPTHLIKTRGQQVTLRCSPKSGHDTVSWYQQALGQGPQFIFQYYEEEERQRGNFPDRFSGHQFPNYSSELNVNALLLGDSALYLCASSLVSTYEQYFGPGTRLTVT.

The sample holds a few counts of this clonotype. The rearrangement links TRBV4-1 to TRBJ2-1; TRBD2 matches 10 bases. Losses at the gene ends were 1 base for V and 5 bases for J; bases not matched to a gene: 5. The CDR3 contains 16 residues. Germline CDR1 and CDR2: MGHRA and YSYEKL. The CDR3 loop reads CASSQVGGLANNEQFF. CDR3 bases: TGCGCCAGCAGCCAAGTGGGGGGACTAGCGAACAATGAGCAGTTCTTC.

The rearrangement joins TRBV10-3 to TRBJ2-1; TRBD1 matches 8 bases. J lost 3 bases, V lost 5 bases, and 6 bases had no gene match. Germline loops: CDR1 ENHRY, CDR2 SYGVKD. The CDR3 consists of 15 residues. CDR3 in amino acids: CAISSPGTGYNEQFF. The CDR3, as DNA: TGTGCCATCAGTTCACCCGGGACAGGCTACAATGAGCAGTTCTTC.

CDR3 nucleotides: TGCGCCAGCAGCCAAGAACTAGCGGGGGGCCGGGGTATCGGGGAGCTGTTTTTT. Encoded protein: CASSQELAGGRGIGELFF. The gene calls are TRBV4-3 and TRBJ2-2, with 12 bases fitting TRBD2. The CDR3 has 18 amino acids. Germline V CDR1 and CDR2: LGHNA, YSLEER. Trimming took 0 bases from V and 7 from J; bases not matched to a gene: 9.

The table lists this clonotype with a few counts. CDR3 amino acids: CASRRGLASTDTQYF. The CDR3 coding sequence is TGTGCCAGCAGACGGGGACTAGCGAGCACAGATACGCAGTATTTT. The V call is TRBV7-9, the J call TRBJ2-3; 10 bases are shared with TRBD2. The CDR3 is made up of 15 amino acids. The J segment lost 0 bases and the V segment lost 6 bases, leaving 3 bases of the junction unmatched. Germline V lookup: CDR1 SEHNR, CDR2 FQNEAQ (reference sequence).

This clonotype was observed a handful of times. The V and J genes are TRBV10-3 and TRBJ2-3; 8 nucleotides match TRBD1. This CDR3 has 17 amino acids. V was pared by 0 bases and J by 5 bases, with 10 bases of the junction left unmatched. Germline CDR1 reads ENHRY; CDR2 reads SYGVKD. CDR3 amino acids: CAISESGARGPQDTQYF. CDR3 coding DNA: TGTGCCATCAGTGAGTCGGGGGCCAGGGGGCCTCAAGATACGCAGTATTTT.

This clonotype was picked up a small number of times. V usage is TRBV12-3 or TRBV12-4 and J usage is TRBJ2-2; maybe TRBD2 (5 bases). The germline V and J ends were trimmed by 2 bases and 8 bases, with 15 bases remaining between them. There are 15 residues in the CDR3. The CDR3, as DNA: TGTGCCAGCAGTTTATCGGCCCCTAGCTCTGGGGAGCTGTTTTTT. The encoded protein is CASSLSAPSSGELFF.

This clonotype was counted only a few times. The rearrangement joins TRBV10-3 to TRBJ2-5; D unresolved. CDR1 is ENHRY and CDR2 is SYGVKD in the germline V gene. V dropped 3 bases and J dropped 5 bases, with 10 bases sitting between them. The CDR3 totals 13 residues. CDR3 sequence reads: CAISDLFGETQYF. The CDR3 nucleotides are TGTGCCATCAGTGATCTCTTCGGGGAGACCCAGTACTTC.

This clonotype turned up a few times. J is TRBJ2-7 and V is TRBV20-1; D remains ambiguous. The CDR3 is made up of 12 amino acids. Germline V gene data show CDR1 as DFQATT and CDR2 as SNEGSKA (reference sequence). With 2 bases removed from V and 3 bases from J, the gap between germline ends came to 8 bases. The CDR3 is CSARPDNYEQYF. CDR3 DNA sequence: TGCAGTGCTAGACCAGACAACTACGAGCAGTACTTC.